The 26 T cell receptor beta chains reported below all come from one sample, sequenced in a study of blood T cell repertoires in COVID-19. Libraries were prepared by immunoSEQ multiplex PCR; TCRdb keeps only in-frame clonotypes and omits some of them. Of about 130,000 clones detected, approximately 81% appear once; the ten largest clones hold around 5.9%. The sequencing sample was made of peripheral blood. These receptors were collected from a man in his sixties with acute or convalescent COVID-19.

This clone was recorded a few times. The CDR3 protein is CASSLGGVGYEQYF. The CDR3 DNA is TGTGCCAGCAGCTTAGGCGGGGTGGGTTACGAGCAGTACTTC. The chain carries TRBV7-9 and TRBJ2-7, with D perhaps matching TRBD2 (6 bases). Germline values: CDR1 SEHNR, CDR2 FQNEAQ (reference sequence). The CDR3 consists of 14 residues. V gave up 1 base and J gave up 4 bases, with 11 bases separating them.

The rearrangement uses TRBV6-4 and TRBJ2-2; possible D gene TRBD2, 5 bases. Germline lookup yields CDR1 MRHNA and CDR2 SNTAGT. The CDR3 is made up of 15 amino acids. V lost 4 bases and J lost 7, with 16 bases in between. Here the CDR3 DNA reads TGTGCCAGCAGTGCCGCTTCGAGTGCGGGCGGGGAGCTGTTTTTT. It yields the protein CASSAASSAGGELFF.

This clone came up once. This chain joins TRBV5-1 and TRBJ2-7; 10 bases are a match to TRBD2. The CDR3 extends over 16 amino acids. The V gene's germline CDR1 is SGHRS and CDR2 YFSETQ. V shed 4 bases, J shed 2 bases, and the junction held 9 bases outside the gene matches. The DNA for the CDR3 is TGCGCCAGCAGCGCCGCTAGCGGGAGTAGGCCCTACGAGCAGTACTTC. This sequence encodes CASSAASGSRPYEQYF.

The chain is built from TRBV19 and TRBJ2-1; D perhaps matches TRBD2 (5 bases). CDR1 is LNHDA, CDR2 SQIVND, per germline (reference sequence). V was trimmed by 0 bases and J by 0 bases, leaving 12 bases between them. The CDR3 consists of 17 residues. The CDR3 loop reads CASSIDLSSGSYNEQFF. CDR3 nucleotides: TGTGCCAGTAGTATAGATCTTTCCAGCGGCTCCTACAATGAGCAGTTCTTC.

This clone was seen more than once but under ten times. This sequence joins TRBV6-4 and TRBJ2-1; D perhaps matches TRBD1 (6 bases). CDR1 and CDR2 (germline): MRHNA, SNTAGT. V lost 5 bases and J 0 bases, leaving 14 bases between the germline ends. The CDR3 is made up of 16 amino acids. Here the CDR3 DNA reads TGTGCCAGCAGTCCACAGGGAAGGAGCTCCTACAATGAGCAGTTCTTC. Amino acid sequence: CASSPQGRSSYNEQFF.

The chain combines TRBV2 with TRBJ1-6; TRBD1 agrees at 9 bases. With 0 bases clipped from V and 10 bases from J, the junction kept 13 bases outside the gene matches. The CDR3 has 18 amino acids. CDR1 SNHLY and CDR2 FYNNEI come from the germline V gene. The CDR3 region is CASSEALLWDRVKSPLHF. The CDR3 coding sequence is TGTGCCAGCAGTGAAGCGCTATTGTGGGACAGGGTCAAGTCACCCCTCCACTTT.

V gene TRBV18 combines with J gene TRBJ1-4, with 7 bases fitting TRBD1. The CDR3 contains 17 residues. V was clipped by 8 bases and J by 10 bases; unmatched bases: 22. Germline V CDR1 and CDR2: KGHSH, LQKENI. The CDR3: CASQLVPTGAATGKLFF. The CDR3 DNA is TGTGCCAGCCAACTGGTCCCAACAGGGGCCGCAACGGGAAAACTGTTTTTT.

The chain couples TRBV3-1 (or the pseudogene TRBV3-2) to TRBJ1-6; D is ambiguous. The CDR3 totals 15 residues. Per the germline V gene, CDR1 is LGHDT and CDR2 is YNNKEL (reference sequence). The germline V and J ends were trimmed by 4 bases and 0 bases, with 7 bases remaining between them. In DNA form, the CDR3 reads TGTGCCAGCAGCCGGGGAGACTCCTATAATTCACCCCTCCACTTT. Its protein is CASSRGDSYNSPLHF.

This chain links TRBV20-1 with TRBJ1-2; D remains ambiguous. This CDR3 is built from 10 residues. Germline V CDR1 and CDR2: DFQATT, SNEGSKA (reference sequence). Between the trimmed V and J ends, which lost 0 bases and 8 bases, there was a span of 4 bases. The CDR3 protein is CSAREEGYTF. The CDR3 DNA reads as TGCAGTGCTAGAGAGGAGGGCTACACCTTC.

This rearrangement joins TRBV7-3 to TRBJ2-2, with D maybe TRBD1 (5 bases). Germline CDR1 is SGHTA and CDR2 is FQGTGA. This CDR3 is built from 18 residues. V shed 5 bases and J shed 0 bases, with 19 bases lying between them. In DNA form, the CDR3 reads TGTGCCAGCAGCCCATCCAGCGACGCCAGGGCGAACACCGGGGAGCTGTTTTTT. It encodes CASSPSSDARANTGELFF.

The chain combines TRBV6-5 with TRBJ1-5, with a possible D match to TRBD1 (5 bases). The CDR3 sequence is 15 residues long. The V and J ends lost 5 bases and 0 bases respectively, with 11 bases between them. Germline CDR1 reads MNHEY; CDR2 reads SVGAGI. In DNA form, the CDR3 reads TGTGCCAGCAGTCCGGACACCTATAGCAATCAGCCCCAGCATTTT. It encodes CASSPDTYSNQPQHF.

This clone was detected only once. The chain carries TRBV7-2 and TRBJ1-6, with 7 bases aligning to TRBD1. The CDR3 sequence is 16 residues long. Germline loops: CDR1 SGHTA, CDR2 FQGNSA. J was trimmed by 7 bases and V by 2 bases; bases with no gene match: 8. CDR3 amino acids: CASSLRVVGQNSPLHF. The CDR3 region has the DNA TGTGCCAGCAGCTTAAGGGTCGTGGGACAGAATTCACCCCTCCACTTT.

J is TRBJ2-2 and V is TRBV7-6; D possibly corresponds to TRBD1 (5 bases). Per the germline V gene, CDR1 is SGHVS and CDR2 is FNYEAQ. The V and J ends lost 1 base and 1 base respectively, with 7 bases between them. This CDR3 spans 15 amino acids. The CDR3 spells CASSLGQRNTGELFF. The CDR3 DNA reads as TGTGCCAGCAGCTTAGGACAGAGGAACACCGGGGAGCTGTTTTTT.

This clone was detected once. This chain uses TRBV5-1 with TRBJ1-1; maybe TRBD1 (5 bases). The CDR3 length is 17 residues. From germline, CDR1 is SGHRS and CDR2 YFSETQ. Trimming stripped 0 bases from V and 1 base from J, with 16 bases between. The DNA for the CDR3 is TGCGCCAGCAGCTTGGGCGGGGCAGCTTGGAGGAACACTGAAGCTTTCTTT. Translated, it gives CASSLGGAAWRNTEAFF.

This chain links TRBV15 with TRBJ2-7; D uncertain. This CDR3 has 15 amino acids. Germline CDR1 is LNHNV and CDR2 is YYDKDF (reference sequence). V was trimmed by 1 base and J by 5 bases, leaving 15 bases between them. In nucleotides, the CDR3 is TGTGCCACCAGCAGAGTAGGAGACCCCGCCGACGAGCAGTACTTC. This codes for CATSRVGDPADEQYF. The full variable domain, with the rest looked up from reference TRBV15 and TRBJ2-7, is DAMVIQNPRYQVTQFGKPVTLSCSQTLNHNVMYWYQQKSSQAPKLLFHYYDKDFNNEADTPDNFQSRRPNTSFCFLDIRSPGLGDTAMYLCATSRVGDPADEQYFGPGTRLTVT.

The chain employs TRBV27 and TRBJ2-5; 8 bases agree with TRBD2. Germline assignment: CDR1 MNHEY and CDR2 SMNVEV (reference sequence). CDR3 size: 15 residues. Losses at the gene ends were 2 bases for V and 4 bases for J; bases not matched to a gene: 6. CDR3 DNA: TGTGCCAGCAGTTTAGAAGCGGGAGCCAGAGAGACCCAGTACTTC. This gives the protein CASSLEAGARETQYF.

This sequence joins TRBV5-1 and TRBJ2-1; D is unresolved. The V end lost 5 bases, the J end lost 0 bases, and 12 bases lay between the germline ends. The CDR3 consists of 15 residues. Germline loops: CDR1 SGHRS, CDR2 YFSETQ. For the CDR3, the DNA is TGCGCCAGCAGTTCAGCGTCGAGCTCCTACAATGAGCAGTTCTTC. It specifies CASSSASSSYNEQFF. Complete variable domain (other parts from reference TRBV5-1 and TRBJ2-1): KAGVTQTPRYLIKTRGQQVTLSCSPISGHRSVSWYQQTPGQGLQFLFEYFSETQRNKGNFPGRFSGRQFSNSRSEMNVSTLELGDSALYLCASSSASSSYNEQFFGPGTRLTVL.

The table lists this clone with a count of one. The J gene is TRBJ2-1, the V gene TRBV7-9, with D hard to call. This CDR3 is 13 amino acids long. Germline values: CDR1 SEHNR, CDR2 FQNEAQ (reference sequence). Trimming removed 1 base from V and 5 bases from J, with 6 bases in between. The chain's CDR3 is CASSLESDNEQFF. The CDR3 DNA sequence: TGTGCCAGCAGCTTAGAATCGGACAATGAGCAGTTCTTC.

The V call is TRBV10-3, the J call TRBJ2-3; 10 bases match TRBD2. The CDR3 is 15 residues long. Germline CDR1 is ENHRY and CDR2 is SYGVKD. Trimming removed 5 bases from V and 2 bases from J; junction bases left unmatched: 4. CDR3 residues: CAISLAGGNTDTQYF. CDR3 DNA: TGTGCCATCAGTTTAGCGGGGGGCAACACAGATACGCAGTATTTT.

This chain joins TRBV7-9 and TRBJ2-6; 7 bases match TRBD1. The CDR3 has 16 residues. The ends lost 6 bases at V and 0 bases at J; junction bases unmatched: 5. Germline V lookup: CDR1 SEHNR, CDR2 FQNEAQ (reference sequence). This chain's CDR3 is CASSDRENSGANVLTF. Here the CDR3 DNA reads TGTGCCAGCAGTGACAGGGAGAACTCTGGGGCCAACGTCCTGACTTTC.

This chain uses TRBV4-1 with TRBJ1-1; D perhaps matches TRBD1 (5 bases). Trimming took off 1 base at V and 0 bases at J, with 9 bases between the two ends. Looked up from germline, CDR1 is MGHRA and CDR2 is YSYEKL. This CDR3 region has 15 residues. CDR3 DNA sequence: TGCGCCAGCAGCCAAGCAGGGTATGTGAACACTGAAGCTTTCTTT. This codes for CASSQAGYVNTEAFF.

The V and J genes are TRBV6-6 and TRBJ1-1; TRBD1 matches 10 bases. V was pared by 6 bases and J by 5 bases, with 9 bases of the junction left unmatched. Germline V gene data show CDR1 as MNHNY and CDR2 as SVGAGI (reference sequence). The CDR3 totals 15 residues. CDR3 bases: TGTGCCAGCAGGCCCCCGGGACAGGGGTTAACTGAAGCTTTCTTT. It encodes CASRPPGQGLTEAFF.

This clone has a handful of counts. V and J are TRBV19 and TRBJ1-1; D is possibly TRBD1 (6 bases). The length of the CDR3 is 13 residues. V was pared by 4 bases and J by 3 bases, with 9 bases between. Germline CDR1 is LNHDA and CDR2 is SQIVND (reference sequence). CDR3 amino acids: CASSRDTYTEAFF. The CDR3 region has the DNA TGTGCCAGTAGTAGGGACACCTACACTGAAGCTTTCTTT.

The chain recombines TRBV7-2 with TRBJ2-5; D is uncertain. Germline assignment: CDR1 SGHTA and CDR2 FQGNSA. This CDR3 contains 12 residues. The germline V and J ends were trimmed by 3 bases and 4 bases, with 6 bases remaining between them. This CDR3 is CASSFGRETQYF. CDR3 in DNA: TGTGCCAGCAGCTTCGGTCGAGAGACCCAGTACTTC. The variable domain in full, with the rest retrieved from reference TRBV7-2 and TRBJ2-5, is GAGVSQSPSNKVTEKGKDVELRCDPISGHTALYWYRQSLGQGLEFLIYFQGNSAPDKSGLPSDRFSAERTGGSVSTLTIQRTQQEDSAVYLCASSFGRETQYFGPGTRLLVL.

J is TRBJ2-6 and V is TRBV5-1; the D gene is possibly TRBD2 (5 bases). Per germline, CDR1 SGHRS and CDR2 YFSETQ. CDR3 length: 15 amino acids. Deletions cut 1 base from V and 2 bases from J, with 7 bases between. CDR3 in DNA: TGCGCCAGCAGCTTGACCGGGGCTGGGGCCAACGTCCTGACTTTC. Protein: CASSLTGAGANVLTF.

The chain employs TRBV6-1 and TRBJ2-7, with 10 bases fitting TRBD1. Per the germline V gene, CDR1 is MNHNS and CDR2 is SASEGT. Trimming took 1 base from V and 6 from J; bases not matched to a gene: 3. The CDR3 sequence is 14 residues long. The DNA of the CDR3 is TGTGCCAGCAGTGAAGGACAGGGGGCGAGCGAGCAGTACTTC. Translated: CASSEGQGASEQYF.